This TCR beta chain was captured in a study of blood T cell repertoires in COVID-19. Sequencing used immunoSEQ multiplex PCR; TCRdb keeps in-frame clones, though not all of them. The table records roughly 370,000 clones, 80% to 90% of them present only once. The table lists this clone with a count of one. Unmatched junction bases numbered 5, after V lost 0 bases and J lost 10 bases. Germline CDR1 SGHTA, CDR2 FQGNSA. This CDR3 spans 15 amino acids. Enrolled through a virtual design, the participants were between roughly 18 and 100 years of age and came from some 26 US areas. Source material: PBMCs or T cells enriched from blood (not recorded which). This TCR derives from a woman aged 45-65 years who had recovered from COVID-19. The rearrangement joins TRBV7-2 to TRBJ1-6, with TRBD1 matching over 8 bases. In nucleotides, the CDR3 is TGTGCCAGCAGCTTAGCTCAGGGGGCGATCTCACCCCTCCACTTT. Amino acid sequence: CASSLAQGAISPLHF.